The clone carrying this T cell receptor beta chain was seen ten or more times. Its specificity is not known. The data derive from a study of prognosis after radiotherapy for stage I lung cancer. The wider study: As radiotherapy, SBRT was administered in 3 to 5 fractions with a biologically effective dose of at least 100 Gy. Study-wide points: Differing TRBV and TRBJ gene usage was reportedly seen between patients with and without metastases.

All patients were node-negative on CT and PET/CT, without prior chemotherapy, radiotherapy or other malignancies. Genomic DNA was subjected to two-round multiplex PCR for amplification of TCR beta CDR3. First-round PCR used primers specific to each TRBV and TRBJ gene. TCRdb re-derived calls from the multiplex PCR reads in MiXCR, one entry per CDR3 protein. The sample consists of 59,000 or so distinct CDR3 sequences, more than 20% of them appearing once. From germline, CDR1 is GTSNPN and CDR2 SVGIG (reference sequence). Trimming shortened V by 2 bases and J by 7 bases, and 18 bases separated the two germline ends. The CDR3 is 14 residues long.

This sequence joins TRBV30 and TRBJ2-7; the D call may be TRBD1 or TRBD2 (5 bases each). The origin of this receptor is a donor over 45 with non-small cell lung cancer. The starting material was PBMCs, obtained before or after stereotactic body radiation therapy (not recorded which). CDR3 DNA: TGTGCCTGGAGTTCTGGGATGGGACCAGGGGAGCAGTACTTC. Translation: CAWSSGMGPGEQYF. Combining the CDR3 with reference TRBV30 and TRBJ2-7 gives the whole variable domain SQTIHQWPATLVQPVGSPLSLECTVEGTSNPNLYWYRQAAGRGLQLLFYSVGIGQISSEVPQNLSASRPQDRQFILSSKKLLLSDSGFYLCAWSSGMGPGEQYFGPGTRLTVT.